This record concerns one TCR beta chain sequence. These data originate in a study of T cell responses to AZD1222 COVID-19 vaccine. TCRdb's copy holds only in-frame clones and misses some; the assay was immunoSEQ multiplex PCR. Of roughly 97,000 clones in the sample, about 90% were seen once. The CDR3 extends over 14 amino acids. V was trimmed by 5 bases and J by 0 bases, leaving 8 bases between them. The germline V gene encodes CDR1 MNHEY and CDR2 SMNVEV (reference sequence). This sample comprised peripheral blood, obtained on day 0 of AZD1222 vaccination. The source is an adult in good health. The chain is built from TRBV27 and TRBJ1-5; D is unclear. The CDR3 DNA sequence: TGTGCCAGCAGTCCGTGGGGTAGCAATCAGCCCCAGCATTTT. Amino acids: CASSPWGSNQPQHF.